This is a list of T cell receptor beta chains from one sample in a study of metastatic and nonmetastatic thyroid tumors. TCRdb re-analyzed the PCR reads through MiXCR. The sample has roughly 20,000 clones, around 19% seen once. Material for sequencing was blood. The origin of the receptors is a male donor with papillary thyroid cancer or a benign thyroid nodule (not recorded which). Some clones in this sample may be carry-over from other donors' samples. Each CDR3 is given with its conserved first and last residue. A D gene is named only where the DNA matches it firmly. Rows may omit the clone size; those that give it use once, few, many or a size class.

TRBJ2-3	NA	TRBV9	many	CASSATRLTDTQYF	TGTGCCAGCAGCGCGACACGACTCACAGATACGCAGTATTTT
TRBJ2-7	NA	TRBV10-3	many	CATTYVGEQYF	TGTGCCACTACCTATGTGGGGGAGCAGTACTTC
TRBJ2-1	NA	TRBV5-4	many	CASSLRGGAGGSHNEQFF	TGTGCCAGCAGCTTGCGTGGGGGGGCTGGTGGTAGTCACAATGAGCAGTTCTTC
TRBJ2-5	NA	TRBV14	many	CASSHGRTETQYF	TGTGCCAGCAGCCATGGACGGACGGAGACCCAGTACTTC
TRBJ1-2	NA	TRBV19	NA	CASRKPGVNYCYTF	TGTGCCAGTAGGAAGCCAGGGGTTAACTATTGCTACACCTTC
TRBJ2-3	TRBD2	TRBV2	many	CARGTSGGIRTDTQYF	TGTGCCAGAGGGACTAGCGGGGGTATACGCACAGATACGCAGTATTTT
TRBJ1-4	NA	TRBV10-1	many	CASSARTNEKLFF	TGCGCCAGCAGTGCCCGGACGAATGAAAAACTGTTTTTT
TRBJ2-7	TRBD2	TRBV27	medium-sized	CASSLLGGRGYEQYF	TGTGCCAGCAGTTTATTAGGCGGGAGAGGCTACGAGCAGTACTTC
TRBJ1-2	NA	TRBV2	medium-sized	CASSVGGLDGYTF	TGTGCCAGCAGTGTAGGAGGGCTAGATGGCTACACCTTC
TRBJ1-1	NA	TRBV28	many	CASSLWGGVPTEAFF	TGTGCCAGCAGTTTATGGGGGGGTGTCCCCACTGAAGCTTTCTTT
TRBJ1-3	NA	TRBV2	many	CASREGISGNTIYF	TGTGCCAGCAGAGAGGGAATCTCTGGAAACACCATATATTTT
TRBJ2-1	NA	TRBV6-1	NA	CASFEPPNEQFF	TGTGCCAGCTTTGAGCCTCCAAATGAGCAGTTCTTC
TRBJ1-5	NA	TRBV5-4	many	CASSLRGNSWLF	TGTGCCAGCAGCTTGAGGGGCAACAGTTGGCTGTTT
TRBJ1-3	TRBD1	TRBV27	NA	CASRRQGGNTIYF	TGTGCCAGCAGGAGACAGGGTGGAAACACCATATATTTT
TRBJ1-5	NA	TRBV6-1	NA	CASRPGPDSNQPQHF	TGTGCCAGCCGTCCGGGACCGGATAGCAATCAGCCCCAGCATTTT
TRBJ2-1	NA	TRBV11-1	NA	CASSLVLAWTYNEQFF	TGTGCCAGCAGCTTGGTCCTAGCGTGGACATACAATGAGCAGTTCTTC
TRBJ2-7	NA	TRBV28	medium-sized	CASDSSYEQYF	TGTGCCAGCGACAGCTCCTACGAGCAGTACTTC
TRBJ1-6	NA	TRBV25-1	many	CASRAHSGTGDSPLHF	TGTGCCAGCAGAGCTCACTCCGGGACGGGAGATTCACCCCTCCACTTT
TRBJ2-1	NA	TRBV6-1	many	CASRGAGALNNEQFF	TGTGCCAGCAGAGGGGCGGGGGCATTAAACAATGAGCAGTTCTTC
TRBJ2-6	NA	TRBV28	many	CASSGPGSGANVLTF	TGTGCCAGCAGTGGACCCGGCTCTGGGGCCAACGTCCTGACTTTC
TRBJ2-2	TRBD2	TRBV5-5	many	CASSLTSGNTGELFF	TGTGCCAGCAGCTTGACTAGCGGGAACACCGGGGAGCTGTTTTTT
TRBJ2-3	TRBD2	TRBV7-7	NA	CASSKGRGADTQYF	TGTGCTAGCAGCAAAGGGCGGGGGGCAGATACGCAGTATTTT
TRBJ2-1	NA	TRBV30	many	CAWSPRYNEQFF	TGTGCCTGGAGCCCCCGATACAATGAGCAGTTCTTC
TRBJ2-1	TRBD2	TRBV20-1	NA	CSTSRVSGNNEQFF	TGCAGTACTAGTCGTGTTAGCGGGAACAATGAGCAGTTCTTC
TRBJ2-3	NA	TRBV6-1	medium-sized	CASSEVSRSPDTQYF	TGTGCCAGCAGTGAGGTCAGTCGGTCGCCAGATACGCAGTATTTT
TRBJ1-1	NA	TRBV20-1	NA	CSARRFGVGLDTEAFF	TGCAGTGCTAGGCGGTTTGGGGTGGGCCTTGACACTGAAGCTTTCTTT
TRBJ1-1	TRBD1	TRBV2	many	CASSGQGGITEAFF	TGTGCCAGCAGCGGACAGGGTGGGATCACTGAAGCTTTCTTT
TRBJ2-2	NA	TRBV24-1	many	CATSPTYSGELFF	TGTGCCACCAGTCCCACATACAGCGGGGAGCTGTTTTTT
TRBJ2-2	NA	TRBV3-1	medium-sized	CASSHRQAGALNTGELFF	TGTGCCAGCAGCCATAGACAGGCCGGGGCCCTCAACACCGGGGAGCTGTTTTTT
TRBJ2-3	TRBD2	TRBV3-1	many	CASSPRTSGSSFLDTQYF	TGTGCCAGCAGCCCCAGGACTAGCGGGAGTTCCTTTCTCGATACGCAGTATTTT
TRBJ1-2	NA	TRBV28	few	CASSSNGGYGYGYTF	TGTGCCAGCAGTTCGAACGGAGGTTATGGCTATGGCTACACATTC
TRBJ1-1	TRBD1	TRBV7-9	many	CASSLTGGLNTEAFF	TGTGCCAGCAGCTTAACAGGGGGGTTAAACACTGAAGCTTTCTTT
TRBJ2-7	TRBD1	TRBV11-1	many	CASSYIGLGQSSYEQYF	TGTGCCAGCAGCTATATAGGGCTGGGACAGAGCTCCTACGAGCAGTACTTC
TRBJ1-1	NA	TRBV7-6	NA	CASSLGGGMRYTEAFF	TGTGCCAGCAGCTTAGGCGGGGGTATGAGGTACACTGAAGCTTTCTTT
TRBJ1-1	NA	TRBV2	few	CASSVGQGVNTEALF	TGTGCCAGCAGTGTGGGGCAGGGAGTAAACACTGAAGCTCTCTTT
TRBJ1-3	NA	TRBV5-1	NA	CASSLVGFSGNTIYF	TGCGCCAGCAGCTTGGTTGGGTTCTCTGGAAACACCATATATTTT
TRBJ1-3	NA	TRBV3-1	many	CASSHGGNSGNTIYF	TGTGCCAGCAGCCATGGGGGGAACTCTGGAAACACCATATATTTT
TRBJ1-5	TRBD1	TRBV6-1	medium-sized	CASSEDAGGMGNQPQHF	TGTGCCAGCAGTGAAGACGCAGGGGGTATGGGTAATCAGCCCCAGCATTTT
TRBJ1-2	NA	TRBV28	many	CASSLTVFYGYTF	TGCGCCAGCAGTTTGACAGTTTTCTATGGCTACACCTTC
TRBJ1-1	TRBD1	TRBV14	many	CASSPRQGAGTEAFF	TGTGCCAGCAGCCCCCGGCAGGGGGCCGGCACTGAAGCTTTCTTT
TRBJ1-4	TRBD1	TRBV15	many	CATREGTGKAEKLFF	TGTGCCACCAGAGAGGGGACAGGGAAAGCTGAAAAACTGTTTTTT
TRBJ1-6	TRBD1	TRBV30	NA	CAWSRTGLMNSPLHF	TGTGCCTGGAGCAGGACAGGGCTCATGAATTCACCCCTCCACTTT